The subject of this entry is one T cell receptor (beta chain). No antigen is known for it. No clone much larger than this one lies a single base away; base qualities are absent. The entry originates in a study of blood T cell repertoires in COVID-19 (dated by TCRdb to the early 2020s). About the investigation overall: Collaborator samples came from the United States, Italy and Spain and covered acute and convalescent phases of COVID-19. The prospective study material was composed of cDNA or gDNA derived from T cells, B-cell-depleted T cells, or PBMCs. The dataset comprised deeply sampled blood TCRbeta repertoires from subjects exposed to, actively infected with, or recovered from COVID-19. The repertoires were made available in a free public database intended to serve as a resource for research on the immune response to SARS-CoV-2. Samples were obtained from the ongoing ImmuneRACE study (first 160 participants) and from 1,254 subjects provided by 6 global collaborators. The sample metadata nearly always contained a de-identified subject ID, COVID-19 status, age in years and sex. Where available, HLA class I and class II types were taken from metadata supplied by the sample provider and were not determined by assay-based typing. Study-wide findings and limitations: Clinical and demographic metadata were provided uncurated, with the amount varying by source and participant.

The immunoSEQ Assay, a bias-controlled multiplex PCR, was used to amplify TCRbeta CDR3 regions from genomic DNA. Per the authors' processing: The number of nucleated cells in each sample was estimated from the amplification of reference gene primers within the assay. To quantify the absolute abundance of each unique TCRbeta CDR3 rearrangement, sequence reads were collapsed and filtered. For each sample, productive Simpson clonality was calculated by taking the square root of Simpson's diversity index across productive rearrangements. TCRdb retrieved this table from immuneACCESS and kept in-frame rearrangements only. Not all clones are present; in checked studies, unresolved V genes account for under half, and no reason is known for the remainder. D and trimming come from the DNA, and the V and J calls and clone size come from that table. This sample holds approximately 220,000 clones; approximately 83% were observed only once. The ten largest clonotypes hold approximately 1.4% of the sample.

The CDR3 spans 15 residues, from the cysteine through the phenylalanine. The kept DNA is CDR3 alone, 45 bases in frame from the first base. Unmatched junction bases come to 3, with V trimmed by 3 bases and J by 3 bases. CDR1 and CDR2, per the germline V gene, are SGDLS and YYNGEE. Enrolling through a virtual design, the prospective study's participants ranged in age from roughly 18 to 89 years and lived across roughly 23 United States geographic areas. Cohort assignment in the prospective study relied on participant-reported clinical history from a screening survey and a study questionnaire. In the prospective study, mobile phlebotomists collected whole blood, serum and a nasopharyngeal or oropharyngeal swab from each participant. Participants in the prospective study had the option to provide additional blood draws and questionnaires over a roughly 2-month period. Blood samples from the prospective study were shipped frozen or at room temperature prior to DNA extraction.

The sequence is built from TRBV9 and TRBJ2-2; 9 junctional bases match TRBD1. Sequences were obtained from PBMCs or T cells enriched from blood (not recorded which). The clonotype comes from a woman between 35 and 50 years old with acute COVID-19. The CDR3 corresponds to CASSDGTGYTGELFF. The DNA reads as follows: TGTGCCAGCAGCGACGGGACAGGGTACACCGGGGAGCTGTTTTTT.